This T cell receptor beta chain was recovered during a study of blood T cells in healthy people across ages. Donors ranged from about 6 to 95 years old and were healthy Caucasians in Russia. Broader study findings: Naive T cell percentage showed a strong correlation with the diversity of TCR beta.

This CDR3 has 16 amino acids. V lost 3 bases to trimming and J lost 2 bases; unmatched junction nucleotides: 8. Germline CDR1 reads LNHNV; CDR2 reads YYDKDF (reference sequence). Combining a sample-barcoded 5' primer with a J-beta primer mix, a second PCR ran for roughly 7 to 12 cycles. TCRdb re-derived calls from the 5' RACE reads in MiXCR, one entry per CDR3 protein. The repertoire holds approximately 1.5 million distinct CDR3 sequences, with 34% as singletons. This clonotype was seen ten or more times. Its specificity is not known. The receptor was isolated from a woman younger than 45 in good health. The material sequenced was blood. V and J are TRBV15 and TRBJ2-7, with 9 bases lining up with TRBD1. In DNA, the CDR3 is TGTGCCACCAGCAGTCCCGGACAGGGGACAGCCTACGAGCAGTACTTC. It specifies CATSSPGQGTAYEQYF.